Shown below are 2 T cell receptor beta chains from a single sample sequenced in a study of blood T cells in healthy people across ages. Using a J-beta primer mix together with a sample-barcoded 5' primer, a second PCR was run for about 7 to 12 cycles. Each CDR3 protein is one row after TCRdb ran MiXCR on the 5' RACE reads. The sample yields about 800,000 distinct CDR3 sequences, just under 25% seen once. The sample also formed part of further work on T cells of mothers and their children.

The sample was blood. The receptors were gathered from a boy between 10 and 17 years old in good health.

This clonotype was seen at least ten times. The chain employs TRBV11-1 and TRBJ2-5, with D perhaps given as TRBD1 or TRBD2 (5 bases each). The CDR3 has 13 amino acids. Trimming took 5 bases from V and 5 from J, leaving 12 bases between them. Germline V gene sequence: CDR1 SGHAT, CDR2 FQDESV (reference sequence). The CDR3: CASSQGPRETQYF. The DNA of the CDR3 is TGTGCCAGCAGCCAGGGACCTCGGGAGACCCAGTACTTC.

This clonotype was picked up a small number of times. The chain couples TRBV14 to TRBJ2-3; 11 positions agree with TRBD1. The V gene end was trimmed by 6 bases and the J gene end by 6 bases; junction bases not matched to a gene: 8. There are 15 residues in the CDR3. Looked up from germline, CDR1 is SGHDN and CDR2 is FVKESK. CDR3 DNA: TGTGCCAGCAGTCCCTGGACAGGGGGCAAGGATACGCAGTATTTT. Its translation: CASSPWTGGKDTQYF.